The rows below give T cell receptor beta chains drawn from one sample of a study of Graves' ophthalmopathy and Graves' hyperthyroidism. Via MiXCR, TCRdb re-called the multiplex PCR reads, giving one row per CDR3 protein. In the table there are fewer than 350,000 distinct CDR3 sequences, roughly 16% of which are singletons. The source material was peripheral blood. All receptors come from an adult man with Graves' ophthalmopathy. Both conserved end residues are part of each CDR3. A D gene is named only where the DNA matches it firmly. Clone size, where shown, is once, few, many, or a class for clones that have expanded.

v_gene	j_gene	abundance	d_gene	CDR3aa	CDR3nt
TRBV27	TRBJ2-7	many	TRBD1	CASTLKPGGTYEQYF	TGTGCCAGCACCTTAAAGCCAGGGGGCACCTACGAGCAGTACTTC
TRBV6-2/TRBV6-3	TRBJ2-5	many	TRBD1	CASRRRTGGQETQYF	TGTGCCAGCAGACGTCGAACAGGGGGGCAAGAGACCCAGTACTTC
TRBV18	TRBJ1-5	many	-	CASSLLGGTNQPQHF	TGTGCCAGCTCACTCCTAGGGGGGACCAATCAGCCCCAGCATTTT
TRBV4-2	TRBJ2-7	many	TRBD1	CASSPIWDRGRSGTSYEQYF	TGTGCCAGCAGCCCAATCTGGGACAGGGGGCGCAGCGGGACCTCCTACGAGCAGTACTTC
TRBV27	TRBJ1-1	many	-	CASSLDWARTEAFF	TGTGCCAGCAGTTTAGACTGGGCGAGAACTGAAGCTTTCTTT
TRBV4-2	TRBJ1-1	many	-	CASRRRGNTEAFF	TGTGCCAGCAGAAGGCGTGGGAACACTGAAGCTTTCTTT
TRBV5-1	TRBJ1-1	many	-	CASSSGTTMNTEAFF	TGCGCCAGCAGCTCCGGGACAACTATGAACACTGAAGCTTTCTTT
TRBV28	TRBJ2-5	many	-	CATRWAGTQYF	TGTGCCACTCGTTGGGCGGGGACCCAGTACTTC
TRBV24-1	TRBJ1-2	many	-	CATNADSPLNYGYTF	TGTGCCACCAACGCCGACAGTCCCCTTAACTATGGCTACACCTTC
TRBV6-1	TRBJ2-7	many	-	CASSELTTVSSYEQYF	TGTGCCAGCAGTGAGCTGACGACGGTGAGCTCCTACGAGCAGTACTTC
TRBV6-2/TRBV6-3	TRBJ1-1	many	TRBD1	CASSFRQGGEAFF	TGTGCCAGCAGTTTCCGACAGGGCGGGGAAGCTTTCTTT
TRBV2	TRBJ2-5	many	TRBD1	CASSESQGTGKKTQYF	TGTGCCAGCAGTGAGTCACAAGGGACAGGGAAAAAGACCCAGTACTTC
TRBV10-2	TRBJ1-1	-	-	CASSDRDFEAFF	TGCGCCAGCAGTGACCGGGACTTTGAAGCTTTCTTT
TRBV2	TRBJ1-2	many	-	CASSELRVRGYTF	TGTGCCAGCAGTGAATTACGGGTTCGTGGCTACACCTTC
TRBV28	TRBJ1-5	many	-	CASSSSGNQPQHF	TGTGCCAGCAGTTCAAGCGGGAATCAGCCCCAGCATTTT
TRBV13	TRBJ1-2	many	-	CASSPPAGRVGGYTF	TGTGCCAGCAGCCCCCCGGCAGGTCGCGTAGGTGGCTACACCTTC
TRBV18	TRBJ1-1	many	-	CASSPLKGTNTEAFF	TGTGCCAGCTCACCACTAAAGGGGACGAACACTGAAGCTTTCTTT
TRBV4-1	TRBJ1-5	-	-	CASSPRGDNQPQHF	TGCGCCAGCAGCCCCCGGGGAGACAATCAGCCCCAGCATTTT
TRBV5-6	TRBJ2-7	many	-	CASSLHGAGEQYF	TGTGCCAGCAGCCTCCACGGGGCCGGCGAGCAGTACTTC
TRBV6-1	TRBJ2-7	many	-	CASSEVQGSEYF	TGTGCCAGCAGCGAGGTTCAGGGCTCGGAGTACTTC
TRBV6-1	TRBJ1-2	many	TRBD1	CASSNLRGDRGYGYTF	TGTGCCAGCAGCAACCTCAGGGGGGACAGGGGCTATGGCTACACCTTC
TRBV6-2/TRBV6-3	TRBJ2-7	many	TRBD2	CASSTGLAGGVEQYF	TGTGCCAGCAGTACAGGACTAGCGGGAGGTGTCGAGCAGTACTTC
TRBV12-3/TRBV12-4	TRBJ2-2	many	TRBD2	CASSFAAGGNTGELFF	TGTGCCAGCAGTTTCGCTGCGGGGGGTAACACCGGGGAGCTGTTTTTT
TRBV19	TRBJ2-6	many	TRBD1	CASSIRDRGLSGANVLTF	TGTGCCAGTAGTATCAGGGACAGGGGGCTTTCTGGGGCCAACGTCCTGACTTTC
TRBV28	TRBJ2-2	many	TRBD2	CASTRWEGTGELFF	TGTGCCAGCACCCGATGGGAGGGCACCGGGGAGCTGTTTTTT
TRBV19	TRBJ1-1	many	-	CASRGAFTVGTEAFF	TGTGCCAGTAGGGGGGCCTTTACAGTGGGAACTGAAGCTTTCTTT
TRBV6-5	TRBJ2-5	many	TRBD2	CASSPLAGVGETQYF	TGTGCCAGCAGCCCCCTGGCGGGGGTAGGCGAGACCCAGTACTTC
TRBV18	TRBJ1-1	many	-	CASSPGQGSMAEAFF	TGTGCCAGCTCACCAGGTCAGGGGTCGATGGCTGAAGCTTTCTTT
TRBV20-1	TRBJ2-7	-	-	CSARPASYEQYF	TGCAGTGCTAGGCCGGCCTCCTACGAGCAGTACTTC
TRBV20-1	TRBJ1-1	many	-	CSAPPGGNTEAFF	TGCAGTGCCCCCCCGGGAGGGAACACTGAAGCTTTCTTT
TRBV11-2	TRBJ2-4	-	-	CASSQREAKNIQYF	TGTGCCAGCAGCCAGCGCGAAGCCAAAAACATTCAGTACTTC
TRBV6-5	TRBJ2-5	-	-	CASRTSGETQYF	TGTGCCAGCAGGACTTCCGGAGAGACCCAGTACTTC
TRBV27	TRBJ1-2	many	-	CASSGGRALNYGYTF	TGTGCCAGCAGTGGGGGCCGGGCCTTAAACTATGGCTACACCTTC
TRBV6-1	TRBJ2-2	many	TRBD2	CASSEFGGAGELFF	TGTGCCAGCAGTGAATTTGGGGGGGCCGGGGAGCTGTTTTTT
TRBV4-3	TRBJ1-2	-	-	CASSQEWGYGYTF	TGCGCCAGCAGCCAAGAGTGGGGATATGGCTACACCTTC
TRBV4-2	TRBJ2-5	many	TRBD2	CASRPVTQRGDQETQYF	TGTGCCAGCAGACCGGTGACCCAGCGGGGGGACCAAGAGACCCAGTACTTC
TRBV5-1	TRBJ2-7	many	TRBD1	CASSDDRERAEQYF	TGCGCCAGCAGCGACGACAGGGAACGAGCCGAGCAGTACTTC
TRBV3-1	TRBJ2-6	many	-	CASRGEMAGANVLTF	TGTGCCAGCAGGGGGGAGATGGCTGGGGCCAACGTCCTGACTTTC
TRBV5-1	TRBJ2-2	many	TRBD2	CASSLATSGTTGELFF	TGCGCCAGCAGCTTGGCGACTAGCGGGACCACCGGGGAGCTGTTTTTT
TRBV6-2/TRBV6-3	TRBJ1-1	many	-	CASSQTGITEALF	TGTGCCAGCAGCCAAACAGGGATCACTGAAGCTCTCTTT
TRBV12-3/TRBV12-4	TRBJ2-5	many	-	CASSLAGVGETQYF	TGTGCCAGCAGTTTAGCGGGGGTCGGAGAGACCCAGTACTTC
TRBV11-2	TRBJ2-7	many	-	CASSLEVSPYEQYF	TGTGCCAGCAGCTTAGAGGTTTCCCCCTACGAGCAGTACTTC
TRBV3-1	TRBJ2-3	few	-	CASSRRLPNTDTQYF	TGTGCCAGCAGCCGTAGACTTCCTAACACAGATACGCAGTATTTT
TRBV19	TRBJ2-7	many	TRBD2	CASSMEGGLAGGYEQYF	TGTGCCAGTAGTATGGAAGGGGGCCTAGCGGGAGGCTACGAGCAGTACTTC
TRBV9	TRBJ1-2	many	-	CASSPLHRANYSYTF	TGTGCCAGCAGCCCGCTACACAGGGCCAACTATAGCTACACCTTC
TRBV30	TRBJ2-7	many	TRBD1	CAWSGGTGSYEQYF	TGTGCCTGGAGTGGCGGGACAGGGTCCTACGAGCAGTACTTC
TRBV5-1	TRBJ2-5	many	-	CASSLSSGGNGETQYF	TGCGCCAGCAGCTTGTCATCAGGTGGGAACGGGGAGACCCAGTACTTC
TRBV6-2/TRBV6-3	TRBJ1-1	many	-	CASSSFPGTVNTEAFF	TGTGCCAGCAGCTCCTTCCCTGGGACGGTAAACACTGAAGCTTTCTTT
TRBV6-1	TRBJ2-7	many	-	CASSDLTGSTTQYF	TGTGCCAGCAGTGATCTGACGGGATCTACGACGCAGTACTTC
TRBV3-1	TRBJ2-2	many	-	CASSQGIYASGELFF	TGTGCCAGCAGCCAAGGAATATACGCTTCCGGGGAGCTGTTTTTT
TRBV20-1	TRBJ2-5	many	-	CSALLDNQEAQYF	TGCAGTGCTTTACTAGACAACCAAGAGGCCCAGTACTTC
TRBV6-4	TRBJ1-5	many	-	CASSDSRLLGRQPQHF	TGTGCCAGCAGTGACTCACGACTTTTGGGACGTCAGCCCCAGCATTTT